This passage covers 5 T cell receptor beta chains from one sample sequenced in a study of response to subunit inactivated influenza vaccine. TCRdb analysed the RT-PCR reads with MiXCR anew, one entry per CDR3 protein. The table has a few hundred thousand distinct CDR3 sequences, approximately 11% seen once. The sequences come from PBMCs from blood, collected around seven weeks after vaccination. These receptors came from a middle-aged man who received an inactivated influenza vaccine.

The sample holds a few counts of this clonotype. The rearrangement links TRBV6-2 or TRBV6-3 to TRBJ2-1; D may match TRBD1 or TRBD2 (5 bases each). The germline V gene encodes CDR1 MNHEY and CDR2 SVGEGT. Trimming left V 5 bases short and J 6 bases short, with 14 bases between. The CDR3 covers 14 residues. CDR3 sequence reads: CASSLGRGVNEQFF. The CDR3 nucleotides read TGTGCCAGCAGTCTGGGACGGGGTGTCAATGAGCAGTTCTTC.

The genes are TRBV7-4 and TRBJ1-3; no clear D. V was shortened by 0 bases and J by 5 bases, with 11 bases between the two germline ends. The V gene's germline CDR1 is SGHVT and CDR2 SQSDAQ. The CDR3 extends over 15 amino acids. The CDR3 DNA is TGTGCCAGCAGCTTAGCGGCAGGACGAAGAAACACCATATATTTT. It translates to CASSLAAGRRNTIYF.

This clonotype came up a few times. The CDR3 bases are TGTGCCAGCAGCTTACTCACAGCTCAAGAGACCCAGTACTTC. Translated: CASSLLTAQETQYF. The rearrangement joins TRBV7-6 to TRBJ2-5; D gene uncertain. Trimming removed 2 bases from V and 2 bases from J, with 9 bases in between. The CDR3 has 14 amino acids. Germline CDR1 reads SGHVS; CDR2 reads FNYEAQ.

This clonotype was recorded many times. V usage is TRBV10-3 and J usage is TRBJ1-1; D ambiguous. Trimming stripped 4 bases from V and 3 bases from J, with 9 bases between. The CDR3 sequence is 13 residues long. Germline V CDR1 and CDR2: ENHRY, SYGVKD. The CDR3 sequence is CAISGELYTEAFF. CDR3 nucleotides: TGTGCCATCAGTGGGGAACTATACACTGAAGCTTTCTTT.

The rearrangement links TRBV15 to TRBJ2-1; D is uncertain. The ends were cut back, 4 bases at V and 10 bases at J, with 20 bases in the middle. The CDR3 covers 15 residues. Germline V gene sequence: CDR1 LNHNV, CDR2 YYDKDF (reference sequence). CDR3 region: CATSNHMVASREQFF. For the CDR3, the DNA is TGTGCCACCAGCAACCACATGGTTGCCTCCCGCGAGCAGTTCTTC.